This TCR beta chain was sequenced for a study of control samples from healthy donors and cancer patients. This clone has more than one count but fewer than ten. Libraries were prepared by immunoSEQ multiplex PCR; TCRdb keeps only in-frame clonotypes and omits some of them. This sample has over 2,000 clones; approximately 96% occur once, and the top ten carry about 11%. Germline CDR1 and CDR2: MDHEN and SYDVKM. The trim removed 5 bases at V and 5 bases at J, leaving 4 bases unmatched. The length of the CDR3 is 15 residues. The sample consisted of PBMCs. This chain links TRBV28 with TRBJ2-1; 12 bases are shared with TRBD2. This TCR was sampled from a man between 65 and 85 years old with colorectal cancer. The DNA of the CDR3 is TGTGCCAGCAGTCCGACTAGCGGGAGCCACAATGAGCAGTTCTTC. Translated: CASSPTSGSHNEQFF.